The rows below give T cell receptor beta chains drawn from one sample of a study. TCRdb re-analysed the RT-PCR reads in MiXCR, keeping a single row per CDR3 protein. The data contain about 700,000 distinct CDR3 sequences, about 14% of them singletons. The sample consisted of memory CD4+ T cells from blood. These receptors were collected from a female donor in good health, serving as a healthy control. Each CDR3 is given with its conserved first and last residue. D genes are given only for firm matches. The size entry is marked missing in some rows and otherwise reads once, few, many or a size class.

size	V	J	D	DNA	CDR3
many	TRBV20-1	TRBJ2-1	TRBD2	TGCAGTGCTAGACCGTTCGGGGGACTAGCGGGTCTTAATGAGCAGTTCTTC	CSARPFGGLAGLNEQFF
.	TRBV18	TRBJ2-7	TRBD2	TGTGCCAGCTCACCAATGTTAGCTAGCGGGATCGACGAGCAGTACTTC	CASSPMLASGIDEQYF
many	TRBV7-6	TRBJ1-5	.	TGTGCCAGCAGCTTAGCGGGTAACAGGGCGGGCAATCAGCCCCAGCATTTT	CASSLAGNRAGNQPQHF
many	TRBV20-1	TRBJ2-3	TRBD2	TGCAGTGCTTATAAGGGCGGGAGTAGCACAGATACGCAGTATTTT	CSAYKGGSSTDTQYF
few	TRBV10-1	TRBJ2-5	.	TGCGCCAGCAGTGGACAGTCGTGGGAGACCCAGTACTTC	CASSGQSWETQYF
.	TRBV6-2/TRBV6-3	TRBJ1-2	.	TGTGCCAGCAGTCCCGGGGGACAATTAAACTATGGCTACACCTTC	CASSPGGQLNYGYTF
.	TRBV11-2	TRBJ1-2	TRBD1	TGTGCCAGCAGCTACGGGCGGGACAGGAGCTATTATGGCTACACCTTC	CASSYGRDRSYYGYTF
few	TRBV9	TRBJ2-5	TRBD2	TGTGCCAGCAGCGTAGGAGCTAGCGGGAGCCCAGAGACCCAGTACTTC	CASSVGASGSPETQYF
.	TRBV5-5	TRBJ2-1	TRBD2	TGTGCCAGCAGCCCGGCACTAGCGCCTACCTACAATGAGCAGTTCTTC	CASSPALAPTYNEQFF
.	TRBV5-1	TRBJ1-2	.	TGCGCCAGCAGCTTGGAGACTCCTCGAGATGGCTACACCTTC	CASSLETPRDGYTF
.	TRBV5-6	TRBJ2-6	.	TGTGCCAGCACCGTGAGAGCCACTGGGGCCAACGTCCTGACTTTC	CASTVRATGANVLTF
once	TRBV7-8	TRBJ1-1	.	TGTGCCAGCACACAGGGTTTGGTAGTGGACACTGAAGCTTTCTTT	CASTQGLVVDTEAFF
many	TRBV5-4	TRBJ2-1	TRBD2	TGTGCCAGCAGGCAAACTCTCGCGACTAGCGGGATAGGCAATGAGCAGTTCTTC	CASRQTLATSGIGNEQFF
many	TRBV6-5	TRBJ2-6	.	TGTGCCAGCAGACTACAGGTTTCTGGGGCCAACGTCCTGACTTTC	CASRLQVSGANVLTF
many	TRBV4-2	TRBJ2-1	.	TGTGCCAGCAGCCAAGCAGGTCCTAGTCACGATGAGCAGTTCTTC	CASSQAGPSHDEQFF
few	TRBV28	TRBJ2-3	TRBD1	TGTGCCAGCAGTTCACCCGGGACAGGGATCACAGATACGCAGTATTTT	CASSSPGTGITDTQYF